This TCR beta chain was profiled in a study of T-cell reconstitution after alpha-beta-depleted transplantation in children. Ten or more counts support this clonotype. Preparation of the TCRbeta library was carried out with unique molecular identifiers. Via MiXCR, TCRdb re-called the PCR reads, giving one row per CDR3 protein. The top ten clones hold 12% to 15% of a sample with fewer than 750,000 distinct CDR3 sequences, 20% to 25% of them seen once. The V end was cut by 6 bases, the J end by 1 base, with 9 bases between. The CDR3 totals 13 residues. The germline gives CDR1 MGHDK, CDR2 SYGVNS. Sequences were derived from PBMCs, mostly from graft donor cells, sampled 360 days after TCRalphabeta/CD19-depleted stem cell transplant. The receptor was derived from a boy in the first two years of life who had a stem cell transplant for acute myeloid leukemia, so the T cells may come from the graft donor. This rearrangement joins TRBV25-1 to TRBJ1-1, with D uncertain. The CDR3 coding sequence is TGTGCCAGCAGCACTACATGGAACACTGAAGCTTTCTTT. Residues: CASSTTWNTEAFF.